The present entry profiles one T cell receptor beta chain with its context. Antigen specificity is unknown. The data originate from a study of PD-1 blockade in mismatch repair-deficient tumors. Study overall: Enrolled about 2013-2017, patients had progressing, pretreated mismatch repair-deficient cancers of about a dozen types.

Sequencing was performed with immunoSEQ multiplex PCR; in TCRdb, only in-frame clones are kept and a portion is missing. Counted here are some 110,000 clones, roughly 80% occurring once; the ten biggest clones make up 4% to 5%. Findings and limits, study-wide: Tumor-resident clones, often undetectable pretreatment in blood, expanded then contracted after pembrolizumab.

PCR or immunohistochemistry showed mismatch repair deficiency in every enrolled patient. TCRs were sequenced from a few patients responding to pembrolizumab. Trimming cost V 3 bases and J 0 bases, with 12 bases left between them. Per germline, CDR1 SEHNR and CDR2 FQNEAQ (reference sequence). This CDR3 has 16 amino acids. The material was peripheral blood, obtained 60 weeks after starting pembrolizumab. This clonotype originated in an adult with mismatch repair-deficient cancer. The chain combines TRBV7-9 with TRBJ1-5; D is unclear. As DNA, the CDR3 is TGTGCCAGCAGCTTCTCCCCGCAGTATAGCAATCAGCCCCAGCATTTT. It yields the protein CASSFSPQYSNQPQHF.